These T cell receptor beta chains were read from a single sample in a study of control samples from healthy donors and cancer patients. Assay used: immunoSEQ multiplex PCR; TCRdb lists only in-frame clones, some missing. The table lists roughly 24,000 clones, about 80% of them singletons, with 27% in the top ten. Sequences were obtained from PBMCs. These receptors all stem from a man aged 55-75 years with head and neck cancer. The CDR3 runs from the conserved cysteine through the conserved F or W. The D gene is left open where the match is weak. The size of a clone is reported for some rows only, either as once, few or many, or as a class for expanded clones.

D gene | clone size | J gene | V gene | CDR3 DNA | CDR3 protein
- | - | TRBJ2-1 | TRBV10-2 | TGCGCCAGCAGTGCCTACAATGAGCAGTTCTTC | CASSAYNEQFF
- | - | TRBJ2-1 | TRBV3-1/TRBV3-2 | TGTGCCAGCAGCCCTACAGACTATCCCCCCTACAATGAGCAGTTCTTC | CASSPTDYPPYNEQFF
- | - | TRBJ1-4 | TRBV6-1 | TGTGCCAGCAGTGAAGCGGCGGGGGCCCCGCGGTTTAATGAAAAACTGTTTTTT | CASSEAAGAPRFNEKLFF
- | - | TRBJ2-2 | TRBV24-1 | TGTGCCACCAGTGATTTCCGGCAAGGCAGGGTAACCGGGGAGCTGTTTTTT | CATSDFRQGRVTGELFF
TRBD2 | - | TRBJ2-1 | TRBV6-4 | TGTGCCAGCAGCCTAGCGGGAGGAAATGAGCAGTTCTTC | CASSLAGGNEQFF
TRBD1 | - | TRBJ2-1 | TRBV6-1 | TGTGCCAGCAGTGAGGGACAGGGAATCAATGAGCAGTTCTTC | CASSEGQGINEQFF
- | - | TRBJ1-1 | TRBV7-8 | TGTGCCAGCAGCTTAGGGGAGACTGAAGCTTTCTTT | CASSLGETEAFF
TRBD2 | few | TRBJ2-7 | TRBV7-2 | TGTGCCAGCAGCTTTTTGAGCGGGGGCTCCTACGAGCAGTACTTC | CASSFLSGGSYEQYF
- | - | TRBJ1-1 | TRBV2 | TGTGCCAGCAACACGGTATCGAGGAACACTGAAGCTTTCTTT | CASNTVSRNTEAFF
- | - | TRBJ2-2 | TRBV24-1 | TGTGCCACCAGTGAGGAGCCCGGGACATTTAACACCGGGGAGCTGTTTTTT | CATSEEPGTFNTGELFF
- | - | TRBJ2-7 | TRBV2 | TGTGCCAGCACCCTCGGCGGGGCCCTAAGCTCCTACGAGCAGTACTTC | CASTLGGALSSYEQYF
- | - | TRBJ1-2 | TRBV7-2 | TGTGCCAGCAGCTCGACAGGCCGTAACTATGGCTACACCTTC | CASSSTGRNYGYTF
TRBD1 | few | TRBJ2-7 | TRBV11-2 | TGTGCCAGCAGCAATGGACAGGGGTACTACGAGCAGTACTTC | CASSNGQGYYEQYF
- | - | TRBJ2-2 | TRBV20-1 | TGCAGTGCAAGTTGGGCTCAGAGTACCGGGGAGCTGTTTTTT | CSASWAQSTGELFF
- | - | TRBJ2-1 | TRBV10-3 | TGTGCCATCAGTGAGACATCATACAATGAGCAGTTCTTC | CAISETSYNEQFF
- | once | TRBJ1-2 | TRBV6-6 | TGTGCCAGCAGCTTCCGGACGGTAAACTATGGCTACACCTTC | CASSFRTVNYGYTF
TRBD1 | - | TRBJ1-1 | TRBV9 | TGTGCCAGCAGCGGATGGACAGGGGAGGGCACTGAAGCTTTCTTT | CASSGWTGEGTEAFF
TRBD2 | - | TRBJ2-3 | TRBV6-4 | TGTGCCAGCAGTGTAGCGGGGGGCACAGATACGCAGTATTTT | CASSVAGGTDTQYF
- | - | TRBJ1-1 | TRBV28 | TGTGCCAGCAGTTTAAGGGTTGGTGAAGCTTTCTTT | CASSLRVGEAFF
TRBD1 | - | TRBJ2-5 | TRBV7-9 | TGTGCCAGCAGCTTGGGGGACAGGCCCCAAGAGACCCAGTACTTC | CASSLGDRPQETQYF
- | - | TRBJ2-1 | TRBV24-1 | TGTGCCACCAGTGATTCCGGGACTCACAATGGGGAGCAGTTCTTC | CATSDSGTHNGEQFF
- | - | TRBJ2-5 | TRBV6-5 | TGTGCCAGCAATTATCGGTACCAAGAGACCCAGTACTTC | CASNYRYQETQYF
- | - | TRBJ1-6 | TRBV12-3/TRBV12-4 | TGTGCCAGCAGTTTGGCTCTTTCACCCCTCCACTTT | CASSLALSPLHF
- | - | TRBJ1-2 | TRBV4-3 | TGCGCCAGCAGCCAAGAAAGAGGGTCCTATGGCTACACCTTC | CASSQERGSYGYTF
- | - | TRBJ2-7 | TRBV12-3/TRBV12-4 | TGTGCCAGCAGTCCCAGCTACGAGCAGTACTTC | CASSPSYEQYF
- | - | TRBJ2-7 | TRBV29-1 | TGCAGCGTTGAAATCTCCGGGACATCGGCCGAGCAGTACTTC | CSVEISGTSAEQYF
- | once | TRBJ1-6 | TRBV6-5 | TGTGCCAGCAGTTACGGTCAAGAGGGGTATAATTCACCCCTCCACTTT | CASSYGQEGYNSPLHF
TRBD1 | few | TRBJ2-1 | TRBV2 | TGTGCCAGCAGAGCGCGACAGGGCTACAATGAGCAGTTCTTC | CASRARQGYNEQFF
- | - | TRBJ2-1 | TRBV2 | TGTGCCAGCAGTGGCCCGGGACTTCAATACAATGAGCAGTTCTTC | CASSGPGLQYNEQFF
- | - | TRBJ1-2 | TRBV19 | TGTGCCAGTACCTCCCGGACAGAAGGCTACACCTTC | CASTSRTEGYTF
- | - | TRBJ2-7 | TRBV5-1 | TGCGCCAGCAGCTTGATTCCGGGGAAGGAACACGAGCAGTACTTC | CASSLIPGKEHEQYF
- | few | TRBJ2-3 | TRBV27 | TGTGCCAGCAGTTTACAGGACATAGATACGCAGTATTTT | CASSLQDIDTQYF
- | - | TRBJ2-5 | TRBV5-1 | TGCGCCAGCACCCCCCGGAGACAGAGCCAAGAGACCCAGTACTTC | CASTPRRQSQETQYF
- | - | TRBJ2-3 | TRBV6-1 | TGTGCCAGCAGTGAAAGACAGAACACAGATACGCAGTATTTT | CASSERQNTDTQYF
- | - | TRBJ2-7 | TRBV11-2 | TGTGCCAGCAGCTTAGGGGACGGATACGAGCAGTACTTC | CASSLGDGYEQYF
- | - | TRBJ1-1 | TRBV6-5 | TGTGCCAGCAGTTACTCCCGGGAGGGGCGGATCACTGAAGCTTTCTTT | CASSYSREGRITEAFF
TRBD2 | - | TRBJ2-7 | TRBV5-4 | TGTGCCAGCAGCTCCGGGGGGGATCAATCCTACGAGCAGTACTTC | CASSSGGDQSYEQYF
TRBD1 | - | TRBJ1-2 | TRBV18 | TGTGCCAGCTCACCGTGGACAGGGGCTGATAACTATGGCTACACCTTC | CASSPWTGADNYGYTF
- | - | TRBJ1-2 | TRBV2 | TGTGCCAGCAGTGAGGCAGGGACGGGGGGCTACACCTTC | CASSEAGTGGYTF
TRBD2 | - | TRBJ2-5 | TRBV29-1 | TGCAGTGGTCGGGGGGATAAAGAGACCCAGTACTTC | CSGRGDKETQYF
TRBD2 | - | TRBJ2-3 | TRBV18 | TGTGCCAGCTCAGGACTAGTCCCGGATACGCAGTATTTT | CASSGLVPDTQYF
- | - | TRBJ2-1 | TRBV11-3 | TGTGCCAGCAGCTCGCGTGCCTTAGGAGAGCAGTTCTTC | CASSSRALGEQFF
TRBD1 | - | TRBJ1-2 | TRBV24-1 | TGTGCCACCCTTCACCCTTTTGACAGGGGAATTGGCTATGGCTACACCTTC | CATLHPFDRGIGYGYTF
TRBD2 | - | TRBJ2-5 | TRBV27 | TGTGCCAGCAGTTCGACTAGCGGGACTGAGACCCAGTACTTC | CASSSTSGTETQYF
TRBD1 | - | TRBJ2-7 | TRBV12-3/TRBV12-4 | TGTGCCAGCAGCCGGGACAGGGCCCACGAGCAGTACTTC | CASSRDRAHEQYF
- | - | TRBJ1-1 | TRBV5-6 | TGTGCCAGCAGCTTGGTACCAGGTGCAACGAACACTGAAGCTTTCTTT | CASSLVPGATNTEAFF
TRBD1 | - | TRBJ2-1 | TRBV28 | TGTGCCAGCAGTTTATCAGCACAGGGGTACTACAATGAGCAGTTCTTC | CASSLSAQGYYNEQFF
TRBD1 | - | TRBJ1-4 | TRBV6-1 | TGTGCCAGCAGTGAGGCTAGGGGGCTTTATGAAAAACTGTTTTTT | CASSEARGLYEKLFF